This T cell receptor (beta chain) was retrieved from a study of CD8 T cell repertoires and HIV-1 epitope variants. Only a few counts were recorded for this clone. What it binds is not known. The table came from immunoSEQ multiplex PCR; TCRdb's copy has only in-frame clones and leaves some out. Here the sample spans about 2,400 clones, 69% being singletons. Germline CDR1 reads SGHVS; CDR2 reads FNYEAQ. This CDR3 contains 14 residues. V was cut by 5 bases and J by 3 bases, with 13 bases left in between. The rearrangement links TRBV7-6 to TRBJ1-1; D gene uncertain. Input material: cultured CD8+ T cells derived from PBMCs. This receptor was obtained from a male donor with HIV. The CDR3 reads CASSRTDGDTEAFF. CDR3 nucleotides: TGTGCCAGCAGCCGAACAGACGGGGACACTGAAGCTTTCTTT.